What follows describes a single T cell receptor (beta chain). The data are from a study of cytomegalovirus exposure and HLA in healthy donors. Assay used: immunoSEQ multiplex PCR; TCRdb lists only in-frame clones, some missing. In the table there are more than 20,000 clones, under 98% of which are singletons. Trimming removed 6 bases at V and 0 bases at J, with 2 bases between. This CDR3 contains 11 residues. Looked up from germline, CDR1 is SGHTA and CDR2 is FQGNSA. The sequence came from a man in his thirties or forties in good health and CMV-seropositive. The sample taken for sequencing was PBMCs. The chain links TRBV7-2 to TRBJ1-2; no firm D call. CDR3 protein: CASSTNYGYTF. The CDR3 DNA reads TGTGCCAGCAGTACTAACTATGGCTACACCTTC.